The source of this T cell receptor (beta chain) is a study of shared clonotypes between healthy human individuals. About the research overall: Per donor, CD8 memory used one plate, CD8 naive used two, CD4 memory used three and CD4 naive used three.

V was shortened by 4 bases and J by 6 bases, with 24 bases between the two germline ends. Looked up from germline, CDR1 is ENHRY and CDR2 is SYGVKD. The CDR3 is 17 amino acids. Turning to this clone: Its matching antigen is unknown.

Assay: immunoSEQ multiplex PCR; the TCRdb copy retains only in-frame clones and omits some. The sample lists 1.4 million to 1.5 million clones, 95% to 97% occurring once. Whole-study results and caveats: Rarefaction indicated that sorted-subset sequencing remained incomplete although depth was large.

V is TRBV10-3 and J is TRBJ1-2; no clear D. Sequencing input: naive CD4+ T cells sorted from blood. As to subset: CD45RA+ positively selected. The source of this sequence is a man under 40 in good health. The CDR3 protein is CAISGTLGREARHGYTF. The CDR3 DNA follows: TGTGCCATCAGTGGGACCCTGGGGAGGGAGGCCCGTCATGGCTACACCTTC.